The clone carrying this TCR beta chain was picked up many times. Via MiXCR, TCRdb re-called the RACE reads, giving one row per CDR3 protein. The profile shows around 34,000 distinct CDR3 sequences, 6% to 7% of them singletons. Time point described: patch test 1, 2 weeks after DPC sensitization. Sample treatment: therapeutic diphenylcyclopropenone sensitization with weekly scalp DPC. Unfractionated whole blood was the source from which total RNA was extracted. J lost 5 bases, V lost 3 bases, and 11 bases had no gene match. Germline assignment: CDR1 SGHTA and CDR2 FQGNSA. This CDR3 spans 17 amino acids. The data were obtained in a study of human T cells and chemical hapten exposure. Across the whole study: 2% DPC applied to an approximately 2 cm by approximately 2 cm arm area sensitized donors.

The TCR was taken from a woman in her twenties or thirties with alopecia areata. Some clones in this sample may be carry-over from other donors' samples. This material consisted of whole blood, taken in connection with sensitization to the hapten diphenylcyclopropenone (DPC). V gene TRBV7-2 combines with J gene TRBJ2-3; 10 positions agree with TRBD1. CDR3 DNA sequence: TGTGCCAGCAGCTTGCCCGAATCAGACAGGGGGCAAGATACGCAGTATTTT. Encoded protein: CASSLPESDRGQDTQYF.